This is a list of T cell receptor beta chains from one sample in a study of human T cells and chemical hapten exposure. TCRdb fed the RACE reads into MiXCR, producing one record per CDR3 protein. This table holds more than 150,000 distinct CDR3 sequences, more than 14% found once. The material sequenced was whole blood, taken in connection with sensitization to the hapten diphenylcyclopropenone (DPC). The source of these receptors is a woman younger than 45 with alopecia areata. Some clones in this sample may be carry-over from other donors' samples. The CDR3 runs from the conserved cysteine through the conserved F or W. The D gene is left open where the match is weak. Clone size appears in some rows only: once, few, many, or a class for an expanded clone.

>TRBJ2-1|TRBD2|-|TRBV6-2/TRBV6-3
TGTGCCAGCAGTTACGTGGTAGCGGGAGCCGAGCAGTTCTTC
CASSYVVAGAEQFF
>TRBJ1-2|TRBD1|-|TRBV20-1
TGCAGTGCCCTTCCCCCGGGACAGGGATCCTATGGCTACACCTTC
CSALPPGQGSYGYTF
>TRBJ1-4|TRBD1|many|TRBV7-9
TGTGCCAGCAGCTTAGGGACAGGGAGGCATGAAAAACTGTTTTTT
CASSLGTGRHEKLFF
>TRBJ2-2|-|few|TRBV12-3/TRBV12-4
TGTGCCAGCAGTCCCTATGACGGGGAGCTGTTTTTT
CASSPYDGELFF
>TRBJ2-3|-|-|TRBV24-1
TGTGCCACCAGCCGTCGCGAGGGGCGCCCAGATACGCAGTATTTT
CATSRREGRPDTQYF
>TRBJ1-5|-|few|TRBV2
TGTGCCAGCAGTGAACAAGGGTCATATCAGCCCCAGCATTTT
CASSEQGSYQPQHF
>TRBJ1-1|TRBD1|few|TRBV29-1
TGCAGCGTTGAGGAACAGGGGAGAGGGAACACTGAAGCTTTCTTT
CSVEEQGRGNTEAFF
>TRBJ1-1|-|many|TRBV20-1
TGCAGTGCTAGTGGGCCCCCGGGGGCAGGCGGAGGTGAAGCTTTCTTT
CSASGPPGAGGGEAFF
>TRBJ1-6|-|few|TRBV9
TGTGCCAGCAGCGTAGGCGGGGCACAAAATTCACCCCTCCACTTT
CASSVGGAQNSPLHF
>TRBJ1-3|-|few|TRBV28
TGTGCCAGCAGTTTATGGTTAAGGCAGAGCTCTGGAAACACCATATATTTT
CASSLWLRQSSGNTIYF
>TRBJ2-2|-|-|TRBV7-2
TGTGCCAGCAGCTTAGGGACCCACACCGGGGAGCTGTTTTTT
CASSLGTHTGELFF
>TRBJ2-3|TRBD1|few|TRBV20-1
TGCAGTGCTAGAGGCAACAGGGGGCGATCAAGCACAGATACGCAGTATTTT
CSARGNRGRSSTDTQYF
>TRBJ2-1|TRBD2|-|TRBV27
TGTGCCAGCAGTTTAATTTTACTAGCGGGGGGGCCTAGTTACAATGAGCAGTTCTTC
CASSLILLAGGPSYNEQFF